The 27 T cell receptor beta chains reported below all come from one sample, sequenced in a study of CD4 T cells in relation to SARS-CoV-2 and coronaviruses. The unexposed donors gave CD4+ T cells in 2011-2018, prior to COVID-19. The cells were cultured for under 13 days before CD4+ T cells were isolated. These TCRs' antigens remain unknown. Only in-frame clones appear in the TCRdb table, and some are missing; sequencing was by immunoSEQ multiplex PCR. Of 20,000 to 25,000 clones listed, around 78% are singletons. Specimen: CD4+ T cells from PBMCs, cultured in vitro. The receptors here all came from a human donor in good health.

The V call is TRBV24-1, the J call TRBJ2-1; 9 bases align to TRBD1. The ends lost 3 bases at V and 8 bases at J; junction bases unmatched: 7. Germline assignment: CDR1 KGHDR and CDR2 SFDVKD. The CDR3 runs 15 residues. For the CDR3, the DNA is TGTGCCACCAGTGATACAGGGGGCGGGATGTATGAGCAGTTCTTC. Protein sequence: CATSDTGGGMYEQFF.

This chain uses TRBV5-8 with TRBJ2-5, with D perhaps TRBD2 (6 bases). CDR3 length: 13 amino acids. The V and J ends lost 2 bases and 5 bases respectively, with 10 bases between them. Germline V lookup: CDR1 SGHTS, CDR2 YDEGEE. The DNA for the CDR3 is TGTGCCAGCAGCTTCCGGGGGTGGGAGACCCAGTACTTC. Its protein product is CASSFRGWETQYF.

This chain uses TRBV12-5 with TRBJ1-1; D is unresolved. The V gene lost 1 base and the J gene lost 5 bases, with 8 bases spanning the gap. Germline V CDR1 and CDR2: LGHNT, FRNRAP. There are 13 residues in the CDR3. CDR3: CASGLDSGTEAFF. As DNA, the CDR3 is TGTGCTAGTGGTTTGGACAGCGGGACTGAAGCTTTCTTT.

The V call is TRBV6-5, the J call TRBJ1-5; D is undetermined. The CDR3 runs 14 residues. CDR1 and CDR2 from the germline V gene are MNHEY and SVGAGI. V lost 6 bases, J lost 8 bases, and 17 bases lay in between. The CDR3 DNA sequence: TGTGCCAGCAGCGGCACCGTGGCAGCAGAGCCCCAGCATTTT. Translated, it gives CASSGTVAAEPQHF.

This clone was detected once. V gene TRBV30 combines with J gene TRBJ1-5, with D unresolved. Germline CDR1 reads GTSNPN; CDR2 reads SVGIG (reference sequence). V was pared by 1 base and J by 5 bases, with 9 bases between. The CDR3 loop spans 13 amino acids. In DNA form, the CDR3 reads TGTGCCTGGAGTGAGGAGTACCATCAGCCCCAGCATTTT. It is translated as CAWSEEYHQPQHF. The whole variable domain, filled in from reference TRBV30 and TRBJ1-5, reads SQTIHQWPATLVQPVGSPLSLECTVEGTSNPNLYWYRQAAGRGLQLLFYSVGIGQISSEVPQNLSASRPQDRQFILSSKKLLLSDSGFYLCAWSEEYHQPQHFGDGTRLSIL.

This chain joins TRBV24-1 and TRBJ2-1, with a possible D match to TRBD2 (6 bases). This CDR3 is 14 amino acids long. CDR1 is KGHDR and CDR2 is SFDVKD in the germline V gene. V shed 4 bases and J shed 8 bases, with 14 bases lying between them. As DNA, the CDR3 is TGTGCCACCAGTGAAGGTAGGAGGGGCTATGAGCAGTTCTTC. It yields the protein CATSEGRRGYEQFF.

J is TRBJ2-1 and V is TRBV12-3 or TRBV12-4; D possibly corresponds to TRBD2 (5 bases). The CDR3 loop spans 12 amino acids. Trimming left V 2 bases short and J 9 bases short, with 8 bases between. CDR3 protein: CASSLISGEQFF. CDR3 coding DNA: TGTGCCAGCAGTTTAATAAGCGGTGAGCAGTTCTTC.

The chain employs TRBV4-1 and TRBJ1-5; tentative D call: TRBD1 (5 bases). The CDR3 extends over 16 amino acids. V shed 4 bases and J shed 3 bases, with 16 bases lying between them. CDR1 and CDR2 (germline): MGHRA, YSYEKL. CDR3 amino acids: CASSPAGAGNNQPQHF. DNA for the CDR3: TGCGCCAGCAGCCCCGCCGGGGCCGGGAACAATCAGCCCCAGCATTTT.

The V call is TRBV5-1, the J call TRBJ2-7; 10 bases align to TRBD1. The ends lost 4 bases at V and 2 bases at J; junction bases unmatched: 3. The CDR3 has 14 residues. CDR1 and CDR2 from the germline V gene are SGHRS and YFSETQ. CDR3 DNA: TGCGCCAGCAGCAACGGACAGGGGGCCTACGAGCAGTACTTC. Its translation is CASSNGQGAYEQYF. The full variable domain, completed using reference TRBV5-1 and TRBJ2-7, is KAGVTQTPRYLIKTRGQQVTLSCSPISGHRSVSWYQQTPGQGLQFLFEYFSETQRNKGNFPGRFSGRQFSNSRSEMNVSTLELGDSALYLCASSNGQGAYEQYFGPGTRLTVT.

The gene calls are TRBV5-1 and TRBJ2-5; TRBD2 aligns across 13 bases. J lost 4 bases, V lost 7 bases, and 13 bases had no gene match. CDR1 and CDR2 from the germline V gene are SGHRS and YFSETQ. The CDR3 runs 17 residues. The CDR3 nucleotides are TGCGCCAGCGCCCTGGGCGGACTAGCGGGAGTAGGAGAGACCCAGTACTTC. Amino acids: CASALGGLAGVGETQYF.

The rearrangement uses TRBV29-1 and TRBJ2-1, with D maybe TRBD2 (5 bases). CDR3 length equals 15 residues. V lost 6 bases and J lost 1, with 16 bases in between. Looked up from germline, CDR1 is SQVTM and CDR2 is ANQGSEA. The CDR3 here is CSVSGYGYSYNEQFF. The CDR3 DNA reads TGCAGCGTGTCGGGATACGGGTATTCCTACAATGAGCAGTTCTTC.

The CDR3 bases are TGTGCCTGGTCAGGCCGTGCAGGGACAGGGAATTACAATGAGCAGTTCTTC. Amino acid sequence: CAWSGRAGTGNYNEQFF. The rearrangement uses TRBV30 and TRBJ2-1; 9 nucleotides match TRBD1. Germline values: CDR1 GTSNPN, CDR2 SVGIG (reference sequence). After removal of 5 bases from V and 4 bases from J, the junction contained 15 bases not matched to a gene. This CDR3 contains 17 residues.

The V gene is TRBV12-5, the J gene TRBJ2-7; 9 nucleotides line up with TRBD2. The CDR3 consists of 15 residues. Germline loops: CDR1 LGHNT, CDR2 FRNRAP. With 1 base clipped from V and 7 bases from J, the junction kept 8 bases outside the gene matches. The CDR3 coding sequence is TGTGCTAGTGGTTTGGCGACTAGCGGAAGTCCGGAGCAGTACTTC. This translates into CASGLATSGSPEQYF.

DNA for the CDR3: TGTGCCAGCCATCGGGACAGGGAATCACCCCTCCACTTT. This codes for CASHRDRESPLHF. This rearrangement joins TRBV6-5 to TRBJ1-6; 9 bases are a match to TRBD1. Trimming took 8 bases from V and 10 from J; bases not matched to a gene: 6. The CDR3 spans 13 residues. Per the germline V gene, CDR1 is MNHEY and CDR2 is SVGAGI.

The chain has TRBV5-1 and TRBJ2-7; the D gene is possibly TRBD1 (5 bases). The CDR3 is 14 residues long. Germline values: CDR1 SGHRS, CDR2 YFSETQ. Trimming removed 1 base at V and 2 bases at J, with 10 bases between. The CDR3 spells CASSLFGRAYEQYF. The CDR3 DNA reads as TGCGCCAGCAGCTTGTTTGGCAGGGCCTACGAGCAGTACTTC.

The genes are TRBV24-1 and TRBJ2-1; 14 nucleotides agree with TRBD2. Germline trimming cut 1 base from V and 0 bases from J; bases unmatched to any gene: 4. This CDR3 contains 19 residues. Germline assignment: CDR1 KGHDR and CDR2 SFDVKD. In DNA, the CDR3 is TGTGCCACCAGTGATTTTGTAGGGACTAGCGGGAGCTCCTACAATGAGCAGTTCTTC. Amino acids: CATSDFVGTSGSSYNEQFF.

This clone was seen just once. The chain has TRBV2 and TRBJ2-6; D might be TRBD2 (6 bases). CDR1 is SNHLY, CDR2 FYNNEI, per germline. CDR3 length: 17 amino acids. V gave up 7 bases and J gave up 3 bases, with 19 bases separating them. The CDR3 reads CASIGGGAVIGANVLTF. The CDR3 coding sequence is TGTGCCAGCATTGGGGGAGGAGCTGTCATTGGGGCCAACGTCCTGACTTTC.

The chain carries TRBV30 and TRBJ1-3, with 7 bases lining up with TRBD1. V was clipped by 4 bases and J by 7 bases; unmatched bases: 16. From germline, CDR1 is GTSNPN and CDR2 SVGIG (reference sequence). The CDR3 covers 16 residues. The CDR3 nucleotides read TGTGCCTGGAATCGAGGGGGCACCCCGGAGGGTAACACCATATATTTT. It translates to CAWNRGGTPEGNTIYF.

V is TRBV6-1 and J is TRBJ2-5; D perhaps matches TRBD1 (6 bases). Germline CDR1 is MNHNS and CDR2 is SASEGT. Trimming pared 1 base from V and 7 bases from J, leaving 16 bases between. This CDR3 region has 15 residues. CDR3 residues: CASSEGVEEQGTQYF. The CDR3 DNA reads TGTGCCAGCAGTGAAGGTGTTGAGGAACAGGGGACCCAGTACTTC.

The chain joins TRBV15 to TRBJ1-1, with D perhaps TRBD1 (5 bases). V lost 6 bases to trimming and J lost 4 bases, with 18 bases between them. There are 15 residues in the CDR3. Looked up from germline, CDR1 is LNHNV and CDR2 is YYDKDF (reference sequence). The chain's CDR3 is CATRPRTGGGTEAFF. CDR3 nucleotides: TGTGCCACCAGACCACGGACCGGCGGGGGCACTGAAGCTTTCTTT. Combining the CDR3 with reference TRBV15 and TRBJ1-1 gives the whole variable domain DAMVIQNPRYQVTQFGKPVTLSCSQTLNHNVMYWYQQKSSQAPKLLFHYYDKDFNNEADTPDNFQSRRPNTSFCFLDIRSPGLGDTAMYLCATRPRTGGGTEAFFGQGTRLTVV.

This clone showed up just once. As DNA, the CDR3 is TGTGCCAGCACCACGACCTCAGTTTACAATGAGCAGTTCTTC. Protein sequence: CASTTTSVYNEQFF. The chain has TRBV28 and TRBJ2-1; D gene uncertain. Germline V gene data show CDR1 as MDHEN and CDR2 as SYDVKM. V dropped 7 bases and J dropped 4 bases, with 14 bases sitting between them. The CDR3 runs 14 residues.

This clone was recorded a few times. The CDR3 loop is CASSQGSQPQHF. As DNA, the CDR3 is TGTGCCAGCTCACAGGGCTCTCAGCCCCAGCATTTT. This chain links TRBV18 with TRBJ1-5; D is unclear. The length of the CDR3 is 12 residues. The germline gives CDR1 KGHSH, CDR2 LQKENI. The V end was cut by 4 bases, the J end by 6 bases, with 7 bases between.

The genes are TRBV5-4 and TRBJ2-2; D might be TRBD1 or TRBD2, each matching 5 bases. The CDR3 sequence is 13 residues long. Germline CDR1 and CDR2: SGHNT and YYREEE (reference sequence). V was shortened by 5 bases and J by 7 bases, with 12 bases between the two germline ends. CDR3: CASSTEGFGELFF. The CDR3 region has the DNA TGTGCCAGCAGTACCGAGGGGTTCGGGGAGCTGTTTTTT.

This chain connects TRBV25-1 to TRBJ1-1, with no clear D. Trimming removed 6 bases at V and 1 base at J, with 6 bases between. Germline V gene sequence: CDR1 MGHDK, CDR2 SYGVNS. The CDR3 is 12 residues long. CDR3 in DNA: TGTGCCAGCAGGCAGCAGAACACTGAAGCTTTCTTT. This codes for CASRQQNTEAFF. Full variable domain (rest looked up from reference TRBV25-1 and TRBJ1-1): EADIYQTPRYLVIGTGKKITLECSQTMGHDKMYWYQQDPGMELHLIHYSYGVNSTEKGDLSSESTVSRIRTEHFPLTLESARPSHTSQYLCASRQQNTEAFFGQGTRLTVV.

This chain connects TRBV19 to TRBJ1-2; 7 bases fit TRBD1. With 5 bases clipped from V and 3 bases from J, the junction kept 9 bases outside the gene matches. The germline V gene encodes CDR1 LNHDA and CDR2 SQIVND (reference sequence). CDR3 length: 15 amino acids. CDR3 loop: CASSPIDRDHYGYTF. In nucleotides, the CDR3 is TGTGCCAGTAGTCCAATTGACAGGGACCACTATGGCTACACCTTC.

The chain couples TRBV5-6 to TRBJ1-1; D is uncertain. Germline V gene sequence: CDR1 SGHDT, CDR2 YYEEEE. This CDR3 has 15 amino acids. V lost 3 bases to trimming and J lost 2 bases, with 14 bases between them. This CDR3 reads CASSYILTANTEAFF. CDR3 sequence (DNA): TGTGCCAGCAGCTACATTTTAACGGCTAACACTGAAGCTTTCTTT.

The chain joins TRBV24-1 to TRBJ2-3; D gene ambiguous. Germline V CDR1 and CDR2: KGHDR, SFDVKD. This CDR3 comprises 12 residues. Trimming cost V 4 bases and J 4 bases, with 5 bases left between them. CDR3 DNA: TGTGCCACCAGTGAAAAAGCAGATACGCAGTATTTT. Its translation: CATSEKADTQYF.